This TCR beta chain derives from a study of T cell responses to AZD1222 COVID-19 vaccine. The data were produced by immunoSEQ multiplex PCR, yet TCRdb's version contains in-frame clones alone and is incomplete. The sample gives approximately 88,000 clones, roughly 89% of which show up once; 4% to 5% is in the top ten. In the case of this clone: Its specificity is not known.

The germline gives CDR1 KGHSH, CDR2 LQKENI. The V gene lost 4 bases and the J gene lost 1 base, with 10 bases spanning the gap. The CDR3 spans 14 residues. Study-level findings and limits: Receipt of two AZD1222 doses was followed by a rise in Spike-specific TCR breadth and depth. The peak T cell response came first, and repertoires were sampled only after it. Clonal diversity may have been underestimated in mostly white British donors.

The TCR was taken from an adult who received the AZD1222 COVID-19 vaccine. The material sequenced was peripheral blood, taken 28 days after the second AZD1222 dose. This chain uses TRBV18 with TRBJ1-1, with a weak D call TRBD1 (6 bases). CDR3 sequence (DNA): TGTGCCAGCTCACACAGGGAAAAGAACACTGAAGCTTTCTTT. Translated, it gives CASSHREKNTEAFF.